This TCR beta chain was captured in a study of blood T cell repertoires in COVID-19. Turning to the study itself: Sources were T cells, B-cell-depleted T cells, or PBMCs; the material itself was cDNA or gDNA.

The repertoire was sequenced with immunoSEQ multiplex PCR; TCRdb's copy has only in-frame clones and lacks some. The repertoire includes about 230,000 clones, about 84% of them detected once, and approximately 8% sits in the top ten. The CDR3 loop spans 15 amino acids. V was shortened by 4 bases and J by 0 bases, with 12 bases between the two germline ends. Looked up from germline, CDR1 is LGHDT and CDR2 is YNNKEL (reference sequence). The genes are TRBV3-1 (or the pseudogene TRBV3-2) and TRBJ2-5; D is undetermined. Sequenced sample: peripheral blood. This receptor was taken from a woman of 80 years or more with acute or convalescent COVID-19. Here the CDR3 reads CASSRDTTYQETQYF. DNA for the CDR3: TGTGCCAGCAGCCGCGATACTACGTACCAAGAGACCCAGTACTTC.